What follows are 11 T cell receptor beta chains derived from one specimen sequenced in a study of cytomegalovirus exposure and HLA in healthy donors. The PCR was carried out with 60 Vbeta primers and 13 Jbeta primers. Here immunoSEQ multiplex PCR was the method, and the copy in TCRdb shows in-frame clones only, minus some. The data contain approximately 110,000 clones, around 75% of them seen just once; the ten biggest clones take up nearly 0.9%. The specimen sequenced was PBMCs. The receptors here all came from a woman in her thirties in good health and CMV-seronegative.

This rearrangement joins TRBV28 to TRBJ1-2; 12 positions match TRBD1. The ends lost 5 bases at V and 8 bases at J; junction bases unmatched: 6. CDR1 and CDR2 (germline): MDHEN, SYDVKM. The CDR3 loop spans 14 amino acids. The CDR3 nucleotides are TGTGCCAGCAGTCCCGGGACAGGGGGCCTGGGCTACACCTTC. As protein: CASSPGTGGLGYTF.

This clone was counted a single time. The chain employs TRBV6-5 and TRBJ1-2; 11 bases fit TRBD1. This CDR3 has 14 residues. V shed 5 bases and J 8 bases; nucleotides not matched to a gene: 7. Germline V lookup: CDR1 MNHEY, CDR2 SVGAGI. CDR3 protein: CASSKTGQGGGYTF. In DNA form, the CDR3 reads TGTGCCAGCAGTAAGACGGGACAGGGGGGAGGCTACACCTTC.

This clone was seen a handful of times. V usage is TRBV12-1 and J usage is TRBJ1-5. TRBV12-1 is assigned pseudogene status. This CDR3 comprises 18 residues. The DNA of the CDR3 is TGTGCCAGCAGCTTTACGCGGACTCATACTTTGGGCAATCAGCCCCAGCATTTT. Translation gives CASSFTRTHTLGNQPQHF.

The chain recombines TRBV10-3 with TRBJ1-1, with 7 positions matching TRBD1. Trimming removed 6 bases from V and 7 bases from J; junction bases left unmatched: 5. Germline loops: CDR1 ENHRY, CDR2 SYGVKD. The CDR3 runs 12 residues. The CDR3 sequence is CAISSGTDEAFF. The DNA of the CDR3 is TGTGCCATCAGCTCCGGGACAGATGAAGCTTTCTTT.

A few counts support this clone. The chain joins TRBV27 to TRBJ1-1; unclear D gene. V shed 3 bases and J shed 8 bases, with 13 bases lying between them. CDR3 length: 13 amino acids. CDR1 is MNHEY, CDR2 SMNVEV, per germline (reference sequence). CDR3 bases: TGTGCCAGCAGTTTCTCCCGGGTAGAAGAAGCTTTCTTT. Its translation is CASSFSRVEEAFF.

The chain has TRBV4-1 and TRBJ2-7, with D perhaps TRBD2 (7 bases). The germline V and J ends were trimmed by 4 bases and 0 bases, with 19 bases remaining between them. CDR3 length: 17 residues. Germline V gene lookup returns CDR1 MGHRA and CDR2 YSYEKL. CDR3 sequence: CASSPEGGPTLSYEQYF. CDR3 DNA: TGCGCCAGCAGCCCGGAGGGGGGGCCCACACTCTCCTACGAGCAGTACTTC.

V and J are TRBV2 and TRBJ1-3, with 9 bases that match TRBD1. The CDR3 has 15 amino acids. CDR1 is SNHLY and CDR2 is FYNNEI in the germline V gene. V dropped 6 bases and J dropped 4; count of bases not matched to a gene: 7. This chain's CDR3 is CASRPGTGSGNTIYF. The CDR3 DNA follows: TGTGCCAGCAGACCCGGGACAGGGAGCGGAAACACCATATATTTT.

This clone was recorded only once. CDR3 loop: CASSLGRGNTGELFF. The CDR3 DNA follows: TGCGCCAGCAGCTTGGGCAGGGGGAACACCGGGGAGCTGTTTTTT. The chain recombines TRBV5-1 with TRBJ2-2; D is perhaps TRBD1 (6 bases). Germline V CDR1 and CDR2: SGHRS, YFSETQ. The CDR3 is 15 residues long. The germline V and J ends were trimmed by 0 bases and 1 base, with 7 bases remaining between them.

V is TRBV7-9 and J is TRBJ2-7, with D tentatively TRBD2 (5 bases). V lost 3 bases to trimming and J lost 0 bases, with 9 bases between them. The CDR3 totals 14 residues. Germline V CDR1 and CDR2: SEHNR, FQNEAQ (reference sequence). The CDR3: CASSFPGISYEQYF. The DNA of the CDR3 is TGTGCCAGCAGCTTCCCGGGGATCTCCTACGAGCAGTACTTC.

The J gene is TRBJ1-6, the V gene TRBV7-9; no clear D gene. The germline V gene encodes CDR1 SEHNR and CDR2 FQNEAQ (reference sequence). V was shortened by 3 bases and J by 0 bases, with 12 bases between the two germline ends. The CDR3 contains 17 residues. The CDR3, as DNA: TGTGCCAGCAGCTTCCAGACACACAGCTCCTATAATTCACCCCTCCACTTT. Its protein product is CASSFQTHSSYNSPLHF.

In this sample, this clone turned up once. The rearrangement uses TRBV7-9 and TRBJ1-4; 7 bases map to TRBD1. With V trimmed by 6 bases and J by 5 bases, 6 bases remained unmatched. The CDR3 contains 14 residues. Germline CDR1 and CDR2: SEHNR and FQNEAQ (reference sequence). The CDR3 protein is CASSSPDRNEKLFF. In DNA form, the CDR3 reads TGTGCCAGCAGTTCCCCGGACAGGAATGAAAAACTGTTTTTT.